This T cell receptor (beta chain) emerged from a study of T cell repertoires in cytomegalovirus infection. For the study at large: Signatures in public TCR beta sequences pointed to both CMV infection and matching HLA type. Study results and caveats: Across the ex vivo response, the dominant clonotypes were HLA-C-restricted CMV-specific TCR beta clonotypes. Totalled public TCR beta family frequency picked out people who carried CMV plus the relevant HLA.

CDR3 length: 15 amino acids. Germline loops: CDR1 SGHTA, CDR2 FQGNSA. Trimming removed 0 bases from V and 1 base from J, with 9 bases in between. TCRdb redid the calling of the reads with MiXCR, one entry per CDR3 protein. Of about 140,000 distinct CDR3 sequences in the sample, approximately 5.9% were seen once. In its sample, this clonotype was seen many times. Its target is not known. This rearrangement joins TRBV7-2 to TRBJ1-1, with a tentative D call TRBD1 (5 bases). This receptor was obtained from a human donor in good health (CMV status not recorded). Some clones in this sample may be carry-over from other donors' samples. The sequencing sample was made of PBMCs. DNA for the CDR3: TGTGCCAGCAGCTTAGCGGGACTGACGAACACTGAAGCTTTCTTT. Protein product: CASSLAGLTNTEAFF.